This is a list of T cell receptor beta chains from one sample in a study of response to subunit inactivated influenza vaccine. From the RT-PCR reads, TCRdb called clonotypes with MiXCR, one entry per CDR3 protein. The profile shows 750,000 to 850,000 distinct CDR3 sequences, around 20% of them singletons. This material consisted of PBMCs from blood, taken around 5 days after vaccination. The source of these receptors is a man aged 50 or older who received an inactivated influenza vaccine. Both conserved end residues are part of each CDR3. The order of the fields is J gene, D gene, clone size, V gene, CDR3 DNA, CDR3 protein. A D gene is named only where the DNA matches it firmly. Rows give clone size only sometimes, using once, few, many, or a class for an expanded clone.

TRBJ2-7 . few TRBV9 TGTGCCAGCAGCGCATCGGGAGCATCCTACGAGCAGTACTTC CASSASGASYEQYF
TRBJ1-3 . few TRBV7-2 TGTGCCAGCAGCTTAAAGGCGTTCTCTGGAAACACCATATATTTT CASSLKAFSGNTIYF
TRBJ1-4 TRBD1 few TRBV7-2 TGTGCCAGCAGCTTAGTGGGACAGAGAAATGAAAAACTGTTTTTT CASSLVGQRNEKLFF
TRBJ2-7 TRBD1 few TRBV20-1 TGCAGTGTTGACGGGACAGCCGCCTACGAGCAGTACTTC CSVDGTAAYEQYF
TRBJ2-1 . . TRBV6-2/TRBV6-3 TGTGCCAGCAGTTACTCGAGCAGGGGCCATGAGCAGTTCTTC CASSYSSRGHEQFF
TRBJ2-7 TRBD1 many TRBV12-3/TRBV12-4 TGTGCCAGCAGTTTAGAGGGGGACAGGACCTACGAGCAGTACTTC CASSLEGDRTYEQYF
TRBJ2-1 TRBD2 many TRBV20-1 TGCAGTGCTCTAGGACTAGCGGACCAAACCTACAATGAGCAGTTCTTC CSALGLADQTYNEQFF
TRBJ2-1 TRBD2 many TRBV11-2 TGTGCCAGCAGCTTACGGGGGGGCCTCTACAATGAGCAGTTCTTC CASSLRGGLYNEQFF
TRBJ2-3 . many TRBV4-1 TGCGCCAGCAGCCAAGAATCTGCCCGCACAGATACGCAGTATTTT CASSQESARTDTQYF
TRBJ2-2 . many TRBV6-5 TGTGCCAGCAGTTACTCTATACAGGGGAACACCGGGGAGCTGTTTTTT CASSYSIQGNTGELFF
TRBJ2-7 . . TRBV7-8 TGTGCCAGCAGCTACCAGTGGTCCGACGAGCAGTACTTC CASSYQWSDEQYF
TRBJ2-3 . few TRBV9 TGTGCCAGCAGCGCCTTTAGCGGATCTAGCACAGATACGCAGTATTTT CASSAFSGSSTDTQYF
TRBJ2-1 . few TRBV13 TGTGCCAGCAGCTTAGGTATGGTGGAACAGTTCTTC CASSLGMVEQFF
TRBJ2-7 . few TRBV29-1 TGCAGCGTTGACACATATACCTACGAGCAGTACTTC CSVDTYTYEQYF
TRBJ2-1 . . TRBV6-5 TGTGCCAGCAGTTCTGGGCGCCGATCCGATGAGCAGTTCTTC CASSSGRRSDEQFF
TRBJ2-5 . . TRBV7-9 TGTGCCAGCAGCTCGGGCCCCGGGGTTCAAGAGACCCAGTACTTC CASSSGPGVQETQYF
TRBJ1-5 TRBD1 few TRBV29-1 TGCAGCGTTTCTCCGGGACAGGGGACGGAAAATAGCAATCAGCCCCAGCATTTT CSVSPGQGTENSNQPQHF
TRBJ1-1 . . TRBV4-3 TGCGCCAGCAGCCAAGAAGCGGGAGACACTGAAGCTTTCTTT CASSQEAGDTEAFF
TRBJ2-1 TRBD1 . TRBV5-1 TGCGCCAGCAGCCCCGGACAGGGTCACAATGAGCAGTTCTTC CASSPGQGHNEQFF
TRBJ2-3 . . TRBV25-1 TGTGCCAGCAGTGAATATTGGGGTGAGGGTTCCCCAGATACGCAGTATTTT CASSEYWGEGSPDTQYF
TRBJ2-5 TRBD1 . TRBV5-1 TGCACCAGCAGCCCGGACAGGGGTTCAGAGACCCAGTACTTC CTSSPDRGSETQYF
TRBJ2-1 . few TRBV20-1 TGCAGTGCTAGAGATCCTCTAGCTTACAATGAGCAGTTCTTC CSARDPLAYNEQFF
TRBJ2-1 TRBD1 few TRBV7-2 TGTGCCAGCACCATAGGGGGCTCTGGCCACAATGAGCAGTTCTTC CASTIGGSGHNEQFF
TRBJ1-2 . . TRBV20-1 TGCAGTGCTAGAGGGATTGTCTATGGCTACACCTTC CSARGIVYGYTF
TRBJ2-7 TRBD2 . TRBV7-2 TGTGCCAGCAGCTCCCGGACTAGTTCTGGGTACGAGCAGTACTTC CASSSRTSSGYEQYF
TRBJ2-3 TRBD2 . TRBV25-1 TGTGCCAGCAGTGAGGCGGGGGGCACAGATACGCAGTATTTT CASSEAGGTDTQYF
TRBJ2-7 . . TRBV20-1 TGCAGTGCTAGAGATCCCTCGCCTAGCGAGCAGTACTTC CSARDPSPSEQYF
TRBJ1-2 . . TRBV7-6 TGTGCCAGCAGCTTAGGGGCAGGGAGAGACTATGGCTACACCTTC CASSLGAGRDYGYTF
TRBJ2-1 TRBD2 few TRBV7-9 TGTGCCAGCAGCTTAGACGGGAGGGCCCTTAATGAGCAGTTCTTC CASSLDGRALNEQFF
TRBJ2-7 TRBD1 few TRBV30 TGTGCCTGGAGTGTAGGGACAGGTTCCCCCGAGCAGTACTTC CAWSVGTGSPEQYF
TRBJ2-2 . few TRBV10-3 TGTGCCATTAGGACAGCGAACACCGGGGAGCTGTTTTTT CAIRTANTGELFF
TRBJ2-1 TRBD2 . TRBV5-6 TGTGCCAGCAGCTTGGGGGGACTAGCTTTTGAGCAGTTCTTC CASSLGGLAFEQFF
TRBJ2-1 . . TRBV24-1 TGTGCCACCAGTGATTTGGGCTCCTACAATGAGCAGTTCTTC CATSDLGSYNEQFF
TRBJ2-3 . . TRBV7-9 TGTGCCAGCAGCCCAGTCATAAACCGGGATACGCAGTATTTT CASSPVINRDTQYF
TRBJ2-2 . . TRBV2 TGTGCCAGCAGAGGGGTCGGGGGCACCGGGGAGCTGTTTTTT CASRGVGGTGELFF
TRBJ1-4 . few TRBV4-2 TGTGCCAGCAGCCCTGCGGGGGAGAAGGTGTTTTTT CASSPAGEKVFF
TRBJ2-3 TRBD2 . TRBV7-7 TGTGCTAGCGGGATCGGCCGATCAGATACGCAGTATTTT CASGIGRSDTQYF
TRBJ2-7 . few TRBV5-1 TGCGCCAGCAGCTCCGGAGGGACATGGGAGCAGTACTTC CASSSGGTWEQYF
TRBJ2-5 . many TRBV10-3 TGTGCCATCCCCGGTATCGATGAGACCCAGTACTTC CAIPGIDETQYF
TRBJ2-5 TRBD1 many TRBV25-1 TGTGCCAGCAGTACGACAGGGGACCACCAAGAGACCCAGTACTTC CASSTTGDHQETQYF
TRBJ1-2 TRBD1 . TRBV10-3 TGTGCCATCAGTGAGACCCTGACAGGGGCAGGCTACACCTTC CAISETLTGAGYTF
TRBJ1-1 . few TRBV6-2/TRBV6-3 TGTGCCAGCAGTTCAGGCTGGCAAGCTTTCTTT CASSSGWQAFF
TRBJ2-3 TRBD1 . TRBV28 TGTGCCAGCAGTTTATGGGCCCAGGGACAGGGGAAAACAGATACGCAGTATTTT CASSLWAQGQGKTDTQYF
TRBJ2-1 . few TRBV20-1 TGCAGCGCAGTAGCGGTAAGCTCCTACAATGAGCAGTTCTTC CSAVAVSSYNEQFF
TRBJ2-1 . few TRBV5-1 TGCGCCAGCAGCTGGGGAATTCTAGCTTCTCCCTACAATGAGCAGTTCTTC CASSWGILASPYNEQFF
TRBJ2-3 TRBD2 few TRBV20-1 TGCAGTGCTAGACCCAGCGGGAGGGTGGCAGATACGCAGTATTTT CSARPSGRVADTQYF
TRBJ2-7 TRBD1 few TRBV20-1 TGCAGTGCCACTACCGGGACAGGGTACGAGCAGTACTTC CSATTGTGYEQYF
TRBJ2-1 . many TRBV5-1 TGCGCCAGCAGCTGGAAAGGGAACAACCCCTACAATGAGCAGTTCTTC CASSWKGNNPYNEQFF
TRBJ1-5 . . TRBV12-3/TRBV12-4 TGTGCCAGCAGTTTAGGGCGGATAGGATATAGCAATCAGCCCCAGCATTTT CASSLGRIGYSNQPQHF
TRBJ2-3 . . TRBV7-2 TGTGCCAGCAGCTTATTAGGAGGGTATCGCACAGATACGCAGTATTTT CASSLLGGYRTDTQYF
TRBJ2-3 . . TRBV20-1 TGCAGTGCTAGAGCCTTCCTCATGACAGGTCGCACAGATACGCAGTATTTT CSARAFLMTGRTDTQYF
TRBJ2-7 . . TRBV7-9 TGTGCCAGCAGCCCCAGGGCAGCGAGCTCCTACGAGCAGTACTTC CASSPRAASSYEQYF
TRBJ2-7 TRBD1 many TRBV29-1 TGCAGCGTTGAATATCGGACAGGGGTGGACTACGAGCAGTACTTC CSVEYRTGVDYEQYF
TRBJ1-4 . . TRBV20-1 TGCAGTGCTAGACAGGGCCCCGAAAAACTGTTTTTT CSARQGPEKLFF
TRBJ1-6 TRBD1 few TRBV12-3/TRBV12-4 TGTGCCAGCAGTTTTAGGGACAGGATTTCACCCCTCCACTTT CASSFRDRISPLHF